Below are 21 T cell receptor beta chains sequenced from a single sample in a study of shared clonotypes between healthy human individuals. Here immunoSEQ multiplex PCR was the method, and the copy in TCRdb shows in-frame clones only, minus some. The repertoire holds hundreds of thousands of clones, approximately 77% seen once, with about 12% in the top ten. Material for sequencing was PBMCs. Receptors were obtained from a woman aged 40-49 years in good health. Some clones in this sample may be carry-over from other donors' samples.

The chain joins TRBV7-3 to TRBJ1-5, with 7 bases lining up with TRBD1. The junction had 8 bases not matched to a gene; V was cut back by 1 base and J by 5 bases. This CDR3 is built from 16 residues. CDR1 SGHTA and CDR2 FQGTGA come from the germline V gene. The CDR3: CASSLMGQHYYQPQHF. The CDR3 coding sequence is TGTGCCAGCAGCTTAATGGGACAGCACTACTATCAGCCCCAGCATTTT.

The rearrangement joins TRBV11-2 to TRBJ2-5, with 14 bases that match TRBD2. CDR3 length: 18 amino acids. V shed 5 bases, J shed 5 bases, and the junction held 13 bases outside the gene matches. The germline gives CDR1 SGHAT, CDR2 FQNNGV. The CDR3 here is CASSANTGLAGVGETQYF. CDR3 in DNA: TGTGCCAGCAGCGCCAATACGGGACTAGCGGGAGTTGGGGAGACCCAGTACTTC.

The chain joins TRBV2 to TRBJ2-5; D not resolved. Germline V gene data show CDR1 as SNHLY and CDR2 as FYNNEI. V was trimmed by 2 bases and J by 4 bases, leaving 5 bases between them. The CDR3 is 12 amino acids. The CDR3 sequence is CASSEYGETQYF. The CDR3 DNA sequence: TGTGCCAGCAGTGAATACGGAGAGACCCAGTACTTC.

The chain recombines TRBV7-2 with TRBJ2-7; the match to TRBD1 covers 12 bases. Losses at the gene ends were 4 bases for V and 4 bases for J; bases not matched to a gene: 5. The germline gives CDR1 SGHTA, CDR2 FQGNSA. The CDR3 runs 15 residues. CDR3 nucleotides: TGTGCCAGCAGCTCCGGGACAGGGGGCTGGTACGAGCAGTACTTC. This codes for CASSSGTGGWYEQYF.

The V gene is TRBV5-8, the J gene TRBJ2-3, with 11 bases matching TRBD1. The V gene's germline CDR1 is SGHTS and CDR2 YDEGEE. V lost 0 bases to trimming and J lost 4 bases; unmatched junction nucleotides: 1. The CDR3 covers 15 residues. CDR3 sequence: CASSLADRGPDTQYF. The CDR3 region has the DNA TGTGCCAGCAGCTTGGCGGACAGGGGGCCAGATACGCAGTATTTT.

This clone was recorded at least ten times. The chain employs TRBV6-5 and TRBJ1-1, with a weak D call TRBD1 (5 bases). With 6 bases removed from V and 9 bases from J, the gap between germline ends came to 14 bases. CDR3 length: 12 residues. Germline CDR1 and CDR2: MNHEY and SVGAGI. The chain's CDR3 is CASSYRDSQAFF. For the CDR3, the DNA is TGTGCCAGCAGCTACCGTGACAGTCAAGCTTTCTTT.

The sample holds a few counts of this clone. This rearrangement joins TRBV9 to TRBJ2-2, with 7 bases fitting TRBD2. CDR1 is SGDLS and CDR2 is YYNGEE in the germline V gene. This CDR3 is 16 amino acids long. The V segment lost 4 bases and the J segment 3 bases; nucleotides outside the gene matches: 9. The CDR3 is CASSPGRGDHTGELFF. The CDR3 bases are TGTGCCAGCAGCCCAGGACGGGGGGACCACACCGGGGAGCTGTTTTTT.

The V call is TRBV5-1, the J call TRBJ2-5, with D tentatively TRBD1 (5 bases). V lost 0 bases and J 2 bases, leaving 8 bases between the germline ends. This CDR3 region has 14 residues. CDR1 and CDR2 from the germline V gene are SGHRS and YFSETQ. The CDR3 sequence is CASSLGQQQETQYF. The CDR3, as DNA: TGCGCCAGCAGCTTGGGACAGCAACAAGAGACCCAGTACTTC.

The CDR3 bases are TGTGCCTCTCAGGGGGGGCGTGGAGAGACCCAGTACTTC. Its translation: CASQGGRGETQYF. V is TRBV30 and J is TRBJ2-5; D assignment may be TRBD1 or TRBD2 (7 bases each). V lost 7 bases, J lost 4 bases, and 16 bases lay in between. This CDR3 has 13 residues. Germline V gene data show CDR1 as GTSNPN and CDR2 as SVGIG (reference sequence).

On this clone itself: It is likely a read error: a sequence one base away is far more abundant. This sequence joins TRBV11-2 and TRBJ1-5; a weak D match, TRBD1 (6 bases). The germline V gene encodes CDR1 SGHAT and CDR2 FQNNGV. The CDR3 contains 13 residues. CDR3 in amino acids: CASSSQGGQLQHF. CDR3 DNA sequence: TGTGCCAGCAGCTCACAGGGCGGCCAGCTCCAGCATTTT.

The count of this clone is one. The V and J genes are TRBV4-2 and TRBJ2-3; D gene unclear. This CDR3 region has 13 residues. In germline, CDR1 is LGHNA, CDR2 YNFKEQ. V was cut by 0 bases and J by 5 bases, with 6 bases left in between. CDR3: CASSQDIEDTQYF. CDR3 sequence (DNA): TGTGCCAGCAGCCAAGATATTGAAGATACGCAGTATTTT.

V gene TRBV19 combines with J gene TRBJ2-5; perhaps TRBD1 as D (6 bases). The CDR3 length is 12 residues. Germline V gene sequence: CDR1 LNHDA, CDR2 SQIVND (reference sequence). With 4 bases removed from V and 11 bases from J, the gap between germline ends came to 14 bases. The chain's CDR3 is CASSTQGGEQYF. The DNA for the CDR3 is TGTGCCAGTAGTACCCAAGGGGGTGAGCAGTACTTC.

The chain joins TRBV5-4 to TRBJ2-7, with 8 bases lining up with TRBD1. This CDR3 has 15 residues. Germline CDR1 is SGHNT and CDR2 is YYREEE (reference sequence). The V segment lost 0 bases and the J segment 4 bases; nucleotides outside the gene matches: 6. CDR3 loop: CASSLGGRGPYEQYF. CDR3 bases: TGTGCCAGCAGCTTGGGGGGCAGGGGGCCGTACGAGCAGTACTTC.

Remarks on this clone: The same CDR3 can be traced to other DNA sequences in this sample. The rearrangement uses TRBV18 and TRBJ2-1, with TRBD2 identical over 9 bases. The CDR3 is 16 residues long. The V gene end was trimmed by 3 bases and the J gene end by 0 bases; junction bases not matched to a gene: 3. CDR1 is KGHSH, CDR2 LQKENI, per germline. This CDR3 reads CASSPTSGSSYNEQFF. Written as DNA, the CDR3 is TGTGCCAGCTCACCGACTAGCGGAAGCTCCTACAATGAGCAGTTCTTC.

The chain links TRBV30 to TRBJ2-3, with 8 positions matching TRBD2. V shed 0 bases, J shed 3 bases, and the junction held 8 bases outside the gene matches. Germline-derived CDR1 and CDR2 are GTSNPN and SVGIG (reference sequence). The CDR3 sequence is 16 residues long. CDR3 loop: CAWSVTGTRKTDTQYF. CDR3 coding DNA: TGTGCCTGGAGTGTGACCGGGACTAGAAAGACAGATACGCAGTATTTT. The variable domain in full, completed from reference TRBV30 and TRBJ2-3, reads SQTIHQWPATLVQPVGSPLSLECTVEGTSNPNLYWYRQAAGRGLQLLFYSVGIGQISSEVPQNLSASRPQDRQFILSSKKLLLSDSGFYLCAWSVTGTRKTDTQYFGPGTRLTVL.

In the case of this clone: Given a much more abundant clone one base away, this may be a read error. The chain couples TRBV7-2 to TRBJ2-5; no reliable D call. From germline, CDR1 is SGHTA and CDR2 FQGNSA. This CDR3 region has 11 residues. V lost 5 bases and J 2 bases, leaving 3 bases between the germline ends. The CDR3 region has the DNA TGTGCCAGCAGCATACAAGAGACCCAGTACTTC. Its translation: CASSIQETQYF. Together with reference TRBV7-2 and TRBJ2-5, the CDR3 gives the full variable domain: GAGVSQSPSNKVTEKGKDVELRCDPISGHTALYWYRQSLGQGLEFLIYFQGNSAPDKSGLPSDRFSAERTGGSVSTLTIQRTQQEDSAVYLCASSIQETQYFGPGTRLLVL.

As for this clone: The same CDR3 also results from other DNA sequences found in this sample. This sequence joins TRBV15 and TRBJ2-7, with a possible D match to TRBD2 (6 bases). The germline V gene encodes CDR1 LNHNV and CDR2 YYDKDF (reference sequence). V gave up 1 base and J gave up 1 base, with 8 bases separating them. The CDR3 length is 14 residues. The CDR3 coding sequence is TGTGCCACCAGCAGAGGGGGGGATTCCTACGAGCAGTACTTC. As protein: CATSRGGDSYEQYF.

This clone was seen just once. The chain's CDR3 is CASSIGVSSYEQYF. The CDR3 bases are TGTGCCAGTAGTATCGGGGTGAGCTCCTACGAGCAGTACTTC. The chain recombines TRBV19 with TRBJ2-7, with D tentatively TRBD2 (5 bases). Germline V CDR1 and CDR2: LNHDA, SQIVND (reference sequence). This CDR3 has 14 amino acids. Trimming took off 3 bases at V and 0 bases at J, with 9 bases between the two ends.

The chain combines TRBV7-3 with TRBJ2-2; a possible D gene is TRBD2 (6 bases). Germline lookup yields CDR1 SGHTA and CDR2 FQGTGA. CDR3 size: 14 residues. Trimming left V 5 bases short and J 5 bases short, with 12 bases between. The CDR3 DNA sequence: TGTGCCAGCAGCCCGGGGGTCGGAACCGGGGAGCTGTTTTTT. This translates into CASSPGVGTGELFF.

V usage is TRBV5-4 and J usage is TRBJ2-7, with TRBD2 identical over 7 bases. In germline, CDR1 is SGHNT, CDR2 YYREEE (reference sequence). J was trimmed by 3 bases and V by 4 bases; bases with no gene match: 4. The CDR3 is 13 amino acids. CDR3 in DNA: TGTGCCAGCAGCGGGGCGGGGGACTACGAGCAGTACTTC. Its protein is CASSGAGDYEQYF.

The chain carries TRBV4-2 and TRBJ1-2, with 9 bases matching TRBD1. V shed 3 bases, J shed 5 bases, and the junction held 13 bases outside the gene matches. CDR1 LGHNA and CDR2 YNFKEQ come from the germline V gene. This CDR3 is built from 17 residues. The CDR3 region has the DNA TGTGCCAGCAGCCACGAGGGAGACAGGGGGAGTAGGTATGGCTACACCTTC. Translating it yields CASSHEGDRGSRYGYTF.